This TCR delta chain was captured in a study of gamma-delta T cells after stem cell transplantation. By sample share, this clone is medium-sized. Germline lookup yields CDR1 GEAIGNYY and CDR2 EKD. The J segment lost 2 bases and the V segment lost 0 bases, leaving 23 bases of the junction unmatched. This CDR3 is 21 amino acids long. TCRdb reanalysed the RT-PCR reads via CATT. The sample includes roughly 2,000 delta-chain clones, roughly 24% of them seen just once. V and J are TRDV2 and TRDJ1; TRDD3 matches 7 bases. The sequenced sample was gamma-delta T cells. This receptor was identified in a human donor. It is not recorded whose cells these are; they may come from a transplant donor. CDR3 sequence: CACDTLGEDLRAGGKTDKLIF. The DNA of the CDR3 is TGTGCCTGTGACACCTTGGGGGAGGACCTACGGGCTGGGGGTAAAACCGATAAACTCATCTTT.